What follows are 15 T cell receptor beta chains derived from one specimen sequenced in a study of multiple sclerosis patients with progressive multifocal leukoencephalopathy. This sample's time point: roughly 13 months of natalizumab therapy. The repertoire was sequenced with immunoSEQ multiplex PCR; TCRdb's copy has only in-frame clones and lacks some. The profile shows tens of thousands of clones, 85% to 90% of them singletons. The sequencing used PBMCs, collected from a patient treated with natalizumab. The origin of the receptors is a human donor with multiple sclerosis.

The CDR3 DNA follows: TGCGCCAGCAGCCAAGATCCCGGGGGAGCCGGGGTCTATGGCTACACCTTC. Residues: CASSQDPGGAGVYGYTF. This chain links TRBV4-1 with TRBJ1-2, with D tentatively TRBD1 (5 bases). Germline V gene lookup returns CDR1 MGHRA and CDR2 YSYEKL. The CDR3 length is 17 residues. The V gene lost 0 bases and the J gene lost 4 bases, with 18 bases spanning the gap.

V is TRBV6-5 and J is TRBJ1-4, with a possible D match to TRBD1 (5 bases). The CDR3 runs to 15 residues. From germline, CDR1 is MNHEY and CDR2 SVGAGI. With 6 bases removed from V and 8 bases from J, the gap between germline ends came to 19 bases. CDR3 amino acids: CASRSNGQGYEKLFF. Written as DNA, the CDR3 is TGTGCCAGCAGAAGTAACGGCCAGGGTTACGAAAAACTGTTTTTT.

The chain uses TRBV7-9 and TRBJ1-2, with D hard to call. V lost 4 bases and J lost 7, with 13 bases in between. CDR1 and CDR2 from the germline V gene are SEHNR and FQNEAQ (reference sequence). The CDR3 length is 13 residues. The CDR3 bases are TGTGCCAGCAGCTCCGATGGTATAGGTGGCTACACCTTC. It specifies CASSSDGIGGYTF.

The rearrangement links TRBV7-9 to TRBJ2-7; D gene ambiguous. CDR1 is SEHNR and CDR2 is FQNEAQ in the germline V gene (reference sequence). The CDR3 loop spans 12 amino acids. Trimming pared 5 bases from V and 1 base from J, leaving 6 bases between. CDR3 amino acids: CASSVGSYEQYF. CDR3 nucleotides: TGTGCCAGCAGCGTAGGGTCCTACGAGCAGTACTTC. The full variable domain, its missing parts supplied by reference TRBV7-9 and TRBJ2-7, is DTGVSQNPRHKITKRGQNVTFRCDPISEHNRLYWYRQTLGQGPEFLTYFQNEAQLEKSRLLSDRFSAERPKGSFSTLEIQRTEQGDSAMYLCASSVGSYEQYFGPGTRLTVT.

This chain joins TRBV28 and TRBJ1-5, with 7 nucleotides matching TRBD1. Trimming at V came to 5 bases and at J to 0 bases, leaving 4 bases not matched to a gene. The germline V gene has CDR1 MDHEN and CDR2 SYDVKM. The CDR3 is 15 residues long. The chain's CDR3 is CASSTGQISNQPQHF. CDR3 nucleotides: TGTGCCAGCAGTACGGGACAGATTAGCAATCAGCCCCAGCATTTT.

The chain uses TRBV7-8 and TRBJ1-1, with a weak D call TRBD1 (6 bases). The CDR3 length is 13 residues. V was cut by 1 base and J by 6 bases, with 9 bases left in between. CDR1 and CDR2 from the germline V gene are SGHVS and FQNEAQ. CDR3 coding DNA: TGTGCCAGCAGCTTAGGCGGACAGCCTGAAGCTTTCTTT. Translation: CASSLGGQPEAFF.

This sequence joins TRBV7-9 and TRBJ2-2; D possibly corresponds to TRBD1 (5 bases). The CDR3 covers 15 residues. Per the germline V gene, CDR1 is SEHNR and CDR2 is FQNEAQ (reference sequence). V was clipped by 2 bases and J by 0 bases, with 7 bases between them. The CDR3 DNA is TGTGCCAGCAGCTTAACCAGGGCGAACACCGGGGAGCTGTTTTTT. As protein: CASSLTRANTGELFF. The full variable domain, rest sourced from reference TRBV7-9 and TRBJ2-2, is DTGVSQNPRHKITKRGQNVTFRCDPISEHNRLYWYRQTLGQGPEFLTYFQNEAQLEKSRLLSDRFSAERPKGSFSTLEIQRTEQGDSAMYLCASSLTRANTGELFFGEGSRLTVL.

This chain connects TRBV19 to TRBJ1-5, with D perhaps TRBD1 (6 bases). Germline assignment: CDR1 LNHDA and CDR2 SQIVND (reference sequence). The CDR3 extends over 15 amino acids. V lost 3 bases, J lost 8 bases, and 17 bases lay in between. CDR3 sequence reads: CASSIGLQGRKPQHF. The DNA for the CDR3 is TGTGCCAGTAGTATCGGTTTGCAGGGGCGGAAGCCCCAGCATTTT.

This sequence joins TRBV10-2 and TRBJ1-1; a possible D gene is TRBD1 (6 bases). The CDR3 is made up of 18 amino acids. Germline V CDR1 and CDR2: WSHSY, SAAADI. V dropped 8 bases and J dropped 3 bases, with 28 bases sitting between them. CDR3 nucleotide sequence: TGCGCCAGCGGAGGTAGGGCCAGGGGCGTTGGGTTAGACACTGAAGCTTTCTTT. Amino acid sequence: CASGGRARGVGLDTEAFF.

J is TRBJ1-1 and V is TRBV6-1; the D gene is possibly TRBD1 (5 bases). The length of the CDR3 is 15 residues. Germline CDR1 MNHNS, CDR2 SASEGT. Trimming cost V 10 bases and J 1 base, with 19 bases left between them. CDR3 amino acids: CAIQNLRVSNTEAFF. CDR3 sequence (DNA): TGTGCCATCCAAAATCTCAGGGTGTCGAACACTGAAGCTTTCTTT.

The chain uses TRBV6-6 and TRBJ1-1, with unresolved D. Trimming cost V 2 bases and J 12 bases, with 10 bases left between them. This CDR3 comprises 11 residues. Per germline, CDR1 MNHNY and CDR2 SVGAGI (reference sequence). This CDR3 is CASSYGTATFF. The CDR3 coding sequence is TGTGCCAGCAGTTACGGTACGGCAACTTTCTTT.

The chain joins TRBV10-3 to TRBJ1-1; D unresolved. Trimming removed 11 bases at V and 0 bases at J, with 13 bases between. Looked up from germline, CDR1 is ENHRY and CDR2 is SYGVKD. There are 13 residues in the CDR3. The CDR3 nucleotides read TGTGCCTCCAAACGGGAGCTGAACACTGAAGCTTTCTTT. Encoded protein: CASKRELNTEAFF.

V gene TRBV19 combines with J gene TRBJ2-2, with TRBD1 matching 9 bases. CDR1 and CDR2 from the germline V gene are LNHDA and SQIVND (reference sequence). CDR3 length: 15 residues. Trimming took 6 bases from V and 4 from J; bases not matched to a gene: 6. The CDR3 sequence is CASRPQGAVTGELFF. CDR3 nucleotides: TGTGCCAGTAGGCCACAGGGGGCCGTCACCGGGGAGCTGTTTTTT.

The chain has TRBV28 and TRBJ1-3; D not resolved. Looked up from germline, CDR1 is MDHEN and CDR2 is SYDVKM. V lost 9 bases to trimming and J lost 4 bases, with 19 bases between them. The CDR3 covers 15 residues. DNA for the CDR3: TGTGCCAGTTGGGCGACGGGAGGCGCCGGAAACACCATATATTTT. This sequence encodes CASWATGGAGNTIYF.

This clone was observed once. This chain uses TRBV25-1 with TRBJ1-3; TRBD1 might be the D (5 bases). Trimming took off 4 bases at V and 5 bases at J, with 12 bases between the two ends. Germline V lookup: CDR1 MGHDK, CDR2 SYGVNS. The CDR3 is 14 amino acids. For the CDR3, the DNA is TGTGCCAGCAGTGCAGGTGGACACAGAAACACCATATATTTT. This gives the protein CASSAGGHRNTIYF. The full variable domain, its missing parts supplied by reference TRBV25-1 and TRBJ1-3, is EADIYQTPRYLVIGTGKKITLECSQTMGHDKMYWYQQDPGMELHLIHYSYGVNSTEKGDLSSESTVSRIRTEHFPLTLESARPSHTSQYLCASSAGGHRNTIYFGEGSWLTVV.